This T cell receptor (beta chain) is drawn from a study of OX40 agonist ivuxolimab in advanced cancers. For the study at large: Across the patients, intravenous ivuxolimab was delivered every 2 weeks at 0.01 to 10 mg/kg. Hepatocellular carcinoma, melanoma, renal cell or head and neck cancer affected the dose-escalation patients. Points from the study as a whole: Still undetermined is the antigen specificity of the expanded peripheral T cells. Expanded clones belonging to CD8+ T cells outnumbered, on average, those of CD4+.

With 1 base removed from V and 0 bases from J, the gap between germline ends came to 26 bases. The V gene's germline CDR1 is MDHEN and CDR2 SYDVKM. This CDR3 is 21 amino acids long. Regarding this clone: Its antigen is undetermined.

This table comes from immunoSEQ multiplex PCR, and its TCRdb copy is limited to in-frame clones, with some not included. This table has roughly 56,000 clones, about 83% appearing once. V usage is TRBV28 and J usage is TRBJ2-3; D assignment may be TRBD1 or TRBD2 (5 bases each). This receptor was obtained from an adult with an advanced solid tumor such as melanoma, head and neck, liver or kidney cancer. Sequencing was performed on CD4+ or CD8+ T cells sorted from blood, taken in a trial of the OX40 agonist ivuxolimab. The CDR3 sequence is CASSLSLTGAHTFTSTDTQYF. For the CDR3, the DNA is TGTGCCAGCAGTTTATCCCTCACCGGGGCGCATACCTTTACTAGCACAGATACGCAGTATTTT.